Listed here are 2 T cell receptor beta chains from one sample, sequenced in a study of response to subunit inactivated influenza vaccine. TCRdb independently ran MiXCR on the RT-PCR reads; one entry per CDR3 protein. Of a few hundred thousand distinct CDR3 sequences listed, about a fifth are singletons. Sequencing was performed on PBMCs from blood, taken about 20 months after vaccination. Receptors originate from a man aged 45 to 75 who received an inactivated influenza vaccine.

This chain joins TRBV19 and TRBJ1-6; 8 bases align to TRBD1. CDR1 is LNHDA and CDR2 is SQIVND in the germline V gene (reference sequence). The CDR3 is 15 residues long. V gave up 5 bases and J gave up 5 bases; unmatched junction bases: 5. The CDR3 sequence: CASSRTGIDNSPLHF. The CDR3 DNA sequence: TGTGCCAGTAGTCGGACAGGGATCGATAATTCACCCCTCCACTTT. Variable domain in full (rest from reference TRBV19 and TRBJ1-6): DGGITQSPKYLFRKEGQNVTLSCEQNLNHDAMYWYRQDPGQGLRLIYYSQIVNDFQKGDIAEGYSVSREKKESFPLTVTSAQKNPTAFYLCASSRTGIDNSPLHFGNGTRLTVT.

This clonotype has only a few counts. The chain carries TRBV5-1 and TRBJ2-3, with 10 bases lining up with TRBD1. The CDR3 totals 15 residues. The V segment lost 4 bases and the J segment 5 bases; nucleotides outside the gene matches: 7. Germline V lookup: CDR1 SGHRS, CDR2 YFSETQ. CDR3 protein: CASSGGQGGIDTQYF. In nucleotides, the CDR3 is TGCGCCAGCAGCGGCGGACAGGGGGGGATAGATACGCAGTATTTT.